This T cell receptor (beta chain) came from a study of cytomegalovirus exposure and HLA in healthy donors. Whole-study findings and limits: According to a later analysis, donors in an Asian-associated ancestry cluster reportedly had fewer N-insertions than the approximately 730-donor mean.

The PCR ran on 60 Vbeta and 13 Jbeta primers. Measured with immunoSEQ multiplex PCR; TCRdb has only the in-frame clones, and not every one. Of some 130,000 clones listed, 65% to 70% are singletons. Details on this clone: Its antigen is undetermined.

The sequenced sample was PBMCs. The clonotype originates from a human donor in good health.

This CDR3 is CASSLLLAASSYEQYF. CDR3 DNA: TGTGCCAGCAGTCTTCTTCTAGCGGCCTCCTCCTACGAGCAGTACTTC. The chain recombines TRBV28 with TRBJ2-7; the match to TRBD2 covers 7 bases. V gave up 5 bases and J gave up 0 bases; unmatched junction bases: 10. Germline CDR1 reads MDHEN; CDR2 reads SYDVKM. The CDR3 runs to 16 residues.